The 32 T cell receptor beta chains below come from one sample, sequenced in a study of cytomegalovirus exposure and HLA in healthy donors. In the PCR, 60 Vbeta and 13 Jbeta primers were used. Data came from immunoSEQ multiplex PCR; TCRdb stores just in-frame clones and leaves some out. The sample contains roughly 110,000 clones, 67% of which appear only once. The sample taken for sequencing was PBMCs. The receptor set was obtained from a man between 18 and 29 years old in good health and CMV-seropositive.

The CDR3 loop is CASSPLGQGRGETQYF. The CDR3 region has the DNA TGTGCCAGCAGCCCCCTGGGACAGGGCAGAGGAGAGACCCAGTACTTC. The chain employs TRBV7-9 and TRBJ2-5; 9 positions match TRBD1. This CDR3 is 16 amino acids long. Germline V gene sequence: CDR1 SEHNR, CDR2 FQNEAQ (reference sequence). J gave up 4 bases and V 5 bases, and 11 bases lay outside the gene matches.

The chain is built from TRBV7-9 and TRBJ2-5; TRBD1 might be the D (6 bases). The CDR3 contains 14 residues. Trimming cost V 4 bases and J 1 base, with 10 bases left between them. The V gene's germline CDR1 is SEHNR and CDR2 FQNEAQ (reference sequence). The CDR3, as DNA: TGTGCCAGCAGCTCAACAGGGACCCAAGAGACCCAGTACTTC. It specifies CASSSTGTQETQYF.

CDR3 sequence (DNA): TGTGCCAGCAGCTTCCGCAGGGCGGATACGCAGTATTTT. It translates to CASSFRRADTQYF. This sequence joins TRBV13 and TRBJ2-3; perhaps TRBD1 as D (5 bases). The CDR3 has 13 amino acids. Between the trimmed V and J ends, which lost 3 bases and 6 bases, there was a span of 10 bases. The germline CDR1 and CDR2 sequences are PRHDT and FYEKMQ (reference sequence). Full variable domain (missing parts from reference TRBV13 and TRBJ2-3): AAGVIQSPRHLIKEKRETATLKCYPIPRHDTVYWYQQGPGQDPQFLISFYEKMQSDKGSIPDRFSAQQFSDYHSELNMSSLELGDSALYFCASSFRRADTQYFGPGTRLTVL.

The genes are TRBV7-2 and TRBJ1-6, with D possibly matching TRBD1 (5 bases). Trimming pared 2 bases from V and 9 bases from J, leaving 8 bases between. The germline CDR1 and CDR2 sequences are SGHTA and FQGNSA. This CDR3 comprises 13 residues. CDR3 DNA sequence: TGTGCCAGCAGCTTATGGGGGGTTTCACCCCTCCACTTT. Encoded protein: CASSLWGVSPLHF.

This clone was recorded a few times. This chain links TRBV5-1 with TRBJ1-3; tentatively, D is TRBD1 (5 bases). This CDR3 comprises 14 residues. Germline lookup yields CDR1 SGHRS and CDR2 YFSETQ. Trimming cost V 4 bases and J 6 bases, with 14 bases left between them. The CDR3 region has the DNA TGCGCCAGCAGCCTAACAGGTTATGAAAACACCATATATTTT. Protein sequence: CASSLTGYENTIYF.

The table lists this clone with a few counts. This chain uses TRBV5-1 with TRBJ1-2; D not certain. Germline lookup yields CDR1 SGHRS and CDR2 YFSETQ. V lost 0 bases and J 9 bases, leaving 15 bases between the germline ends. This CDR3 has 14 residues. In DNA, the CDR3 is TGCGCCAGCAGCTTGGAAGGAGGGCTCTACAGCTACACCTTC. Amino acids: CASSLEGGLYSYTF.

CDR3 residues: CASSVGTDHNSPLHF. The CDR3 nucleotides read TGCGCCAGCAGCGTAGGGACAGACCATAATTCACCCCTCCACTTT. V and J are TRBV5-1 and TRBJ1-6, with 7 bases fitting TRBD1. Germline CDR1 is SGHRS and CDR2 is YFSETQ. There are 15 residues in the CDR3. V lost 4 bases to trimming and J lost 5 bases; unmatched junction nucleotides: 6.

The chain uses TRBV5-1 and TRBJ1-4; D unresolved. Trimming left V 0 bases short and J 8 bases short, with 14 bases between. This CDR3 is 15 amino acids long. In germline, CDR1 is SGHRS, CDR2 YFSETQ. CDR3 protein: CASSLGTGRGEKLFF. The CDR3 nucleotides are TGCGCCAGCAGCTTGGGGACTGGGCGTGGGGAAAAACTGTTTTTT.

V and J are TRBV19 and TRBJ1-2; possible D gene TRBD1, 6 bases. Deletions cut 3 bases from V and 8 bases from J, with 19 bases between. The CDR3 covers 15 residues. CDR1 and CDR2 from the germline V gene are LNHDA and SQIVND (reference sequence). CDR3 coding DNA: TGTGCCAGTAGTATCCTCGCCGACAGGATCGACGGCTACACCTTC. Its translation: CASSILADRIDGYTF.

The J gene is TRBJ1-5, the V gene TRBV4-1; the D gene is possibly TRBD1 (6 bases). Germline values: CDR1 MGHRA, CDR2 YSYEKL. Trimming removed 1 base from V and 2 bases from J, with 12 bases in between. CDR3 size: 16 residues. Written as DNA, the CDR3 is TGCGCCAGCAGCCAAGGAGGGGCAGGGGGCAATCAGCCCCAGCATTTT. Amino acids: CASSQGGAGGNQPQHF.

There are a few counts of this clone. J is TRBJ2-6 and V is TRBV5-8; tentative D call: TRBD1 (5 bases). The CDR3 sequence is 16 residues long. Germline-derived CDR1 and CDR2 are SGHTS and YDEGEE. Between the trimmed V and J ends, which lost 4 bases and 0 bases, there was a span of 11 bases. In nucleotides, the CDR3 is TGTGCCAGCAGCGCCTATCAGGGCTCTGGGGCCAACGTCCTGACTTTC. It specifies CASSAYQGSGANVLTF.

This clone was found once. The chain is built from TRBV4-1 and TRBJ1-2; possibly TRBD1 for D (5 bases). Deletions cut 0 bases from V and 4 bases from J, with 12 bases between. This CDR3 comprises 15 residues. The germline gives CDR1 MGHRA, CDR2 YSYEKL. The CDR3 sequence: CASSQDQGGVYGYTF. The CDR3 bases are TGCGCCAGCAGCCAAGACCAGGGAGGGGTCTATGGCTACACCTTC.

V and J are TRBV18 and TRBJ2-1, with D possibly being TRBD1 (6 bases). The CDR3 is made up of 14 amino acids. V lost 1 base to trimming and J lost 4 bases, with 8 bases between them. Germline CDR1 and CDR2: KGHSH and LQKENI. This CDR3 is CASSPLQGYNEQFF. CDR3 DNA sequence: TGTGCCAGCTCACCACTCCAGGGGTACAATGAGCAGTTCTTC.

This clone was counted only a few times. This sequence joins TRBV6-1 and TRBJ2-7; 10 bases are shared with TRBD1. Trimming at V came to 1 base and at J to 0 bases, leaving 0 bases not matched to a gene. The CDR3 has 15 residues. Germline V gives CDR1 MNHNS, CDR2 SASEGT. The chain's CDR3 is CASSEGTGGSYEQYV. In DNA form, the CDR3 reads TGTGCCAGCAGTGAAGGGACAGGGGGCTCCTACGAGCAGTACGTC.

A note on this clone: The junction departs from germline at one end; a sequencing error may be responsible. The genes are TRBV23-1 and TRBJ1-5; TRBD1 matches 9 bases. TRBV23-1 is flagged as an ORF with uncertain function. This CDR3 spans 15 amino acids. CDR3 amino acids: CASTKAPPGTGRSNF. The CDR3 DNA sequence: TGCGCCAGCACGAAAGCCCCTCCCGGGACAGGGAGATCGAATTTT.

V gene TRBV5-3 combines with J gene TRBJ2-7; D unresolved. TRBV5-3 counts as an open reading frame of uncertain function. Between the trimmed V and J ends, which lost 0 bases and 6 bases, there was a span of 10 bases. This CDR3 comprises 13 residues. The CDR3 spells CARSLDGGTEQYV. The CDR3 region has the DNA TGTGCCAGAAGCTTGGATGGCGGAACCGAGCAGTACGTC.

Of note for this clone: The sample carries other DNA sequences with the same CDR3. This chain connects TRBV5-1 to TRBJ1-1; weak D call: TRBD1 (5 bases). V dropped 0 bases and J dropped 6 bases, with 9 bases sitting between them. Germline V gene lookup returns CDR1 SGHRS and CDR2 YFSETQ. The CDR3 extends over 13 amino acids. Here the CDR3 DNA reads TGCGCCAGCAGCTTGGTCTCGGGGGCTGAAGCTTTCTTT. Translated: CASSLVSGAEAFF. Based on the CDR3 plus reference TRBV5-1 and TRBJ1-1, the full variable domain is KAGVTQTPRYLIKTRGQQVTLSCSPISGHRSVSWYQQTPGQGLQFLFEYFSETQRNKGNFPGRFSGRQFSNSRSEMNVSTLELGDSALYLCASSLVSGAEAFFGQGTRLTVV.

The chain joins TRBV5-1 to TRBJ1-2; TRBD1 might be the D (6 bases). CDR1 and CDR2 (germline): SGHRS, YFSETQ. V lost 4 bases, J lost 8 bases, and 12 bases lay in between. The length of the CDR3 is 12 residues. The CDR3 nucleotides are TGCGCCAGCAGCAAACAGGGAAACGGCTACACCTTC. Residues: CASSKQGNGYTF.

The chain joins TRBV7-2 to TRBJ2-7; D may be TRBD1 (5 bases). The V end was cut by 5 bases, the J end by 6 bases, with 20 bases between. Germline CDR1 reads SGHTA; CDR2 reads FQGNSA. The CDR3 runs to 15 residues. DNA of the CDR3: TGTGCCAGCAGCCAGGCGTTGGGGCCAAGCAGCGAGCAGTACTTC. It translates to CASSQALGPSSEQYF.

This chain connects TRBV29-1 to TRBJ1-5; 7 nucleotides agree with TRBD1. With 4 bases clipped from V and 4 bases from J, the junction kept 10 bases outside the gene matches. The CDR3 spans 15 residues. Germline CDR1 and CDR2: SQVTM and ANQGSEA. The CDR3 coding sequence is TGCAGCGTTGTTATTTCGGGACAGTCTAATCAGCCCCAGCATTTT. It yields the protein CSVVISGQSNQPQHF.

The chain links TRBV5-1 to TRBJ2-7, with TRBD1 identical over 9 bases. The CDR3 spans 17 residues. CDR1 is SGHRS and CDR2 is YFSETQ in the germline V gene. The V gene end was trimmed by 3 bases and the J gene end by 6 bases; junction bases not matched to a gene: 16. CDR3 region: CASSYKSPGQGVGEQYF. In DNA, the CDR3 is TGCGCCAGCAGCTACAAATCGCCGGGACAGGGTGTTGGCGAGCAGTACTTC.

The J gene is TRBJ2-3, the V gene TRBV10-3; D is possibly TRBD2 (6 bases). V shed 6 bases and J shed 4 bases, with 11 bases lying between them. The CDR3 extends over 13 amino acids. CDR1 and CDR2 from the germline V gene are ENHRY and SYGVKD. The chain's CDR3 is CAISGGAPDTQYF. The CDR3 bases are TGTGCCATCAGCGGAGGGGCGCCAGATACGCAGTATTTT.

The gene calls are TRBV5-1 and TRBJ1-5; possibly TRBD1 for D (5 bases). V was shortened by 4 bases and J by 5 bases, with 10 bases between the two germline ends. This CDR3 region has 13 residues. Germline V gene sequence: CDR1 SGHRS, CDR2 YFSETQ. DNA of the CDR3: TGCGCCAGCAGCAGGGGCGCGGATCAGCCCCAGCATTTT. It codes for CASSRGADQPQHF.

The J gene is TRBJ2-2, the V gene TRBV4-1; perhaps TRBD2 as D (5 bases). This CDR3 has 17 amino acids. Trimming pared 3 bases from V and 1 base from J, leaving 15 bases between. CDR1 and CDR2 from the germline V gene are MGHRA and YSYEKL. CDR3 DNA: TGCGCCAGCAGCCATCCCCCGGGATCCTTGAACACCGGGGAGCTGTTTTTT. Residues: CASSHPPGSLNTGELFF.

This clone was picked up a small number of times. V gene TRBV12-5 combines with J gene TRBJ2-5; 10 nucleotides agree with TRBD2. V lost 1 base to trimming and J lost 4 bases; unmatched junction nucleotides: 0. The CDR3 length is 14 residues. Germline-derived CDR1 and CDR2 are LGHNT and FRNRAP. CDR3 amino acids: CASGLGLAGETQYF. CDR3 DNA sequence: TGTGCTAGTGGTTTGGGACTAGCGGGAGAGACCCAGTACTTC.

The chain is built from TRBV4-1 and TRBJ2-1; 8 nucleotides agree with TRBD2. J gave up 5 bases and V 1 base, and 10 bases lay outside the gene matches. The CDR3 length is 17 residues. The germline CDR1 and CDR2 sequences are MGHRA and YSYEKL. Written as DNA, the CDR3 is TGCGCCAGCAGCCAAGTTATTCAGGGGCGGGGGGACAATGAGCAGTTCTTC. It encodes CASSQVIQGRGDNEQFF.

The chain couples TRBV7-6 to TRBJ1-1, with 8 bases lining up with TRBD1. Germline CDR1 reads SGHVS; CDR2 reads FNYEAQ. This CDR3 contains 13 residues. Trimming at V came to 1 base and at J to 10 bases, leaving 5 bases not matched to a gene. This chain's CDR3 is CASSLGTGWGAFF. Here the CDR3 DNA reads TGTGCCAGCAGCTTAGGGACAGGGTGGGGAGCTTTCTTT.

J is TRBJ1-1 and V is TRBV2; D gene ambiguous. The V end was cut by 1 base, the J end by 4 bases, with 7 bases between. This CDR3 contains 13 residues. CDR1 is SNHLY and CDR2 is FYNNEI in the germline V gene. DNA of the CDR3: TGTGCCAGCAGTGAAGTCCGGGGCACTGAAGCTTTCTTT. This translates into CASSEVRGTEAFF.

There are a few counts of this clone. This rearrangement joins TRBV5-1 to TRBJ1-1; unclear D gene. CDR3 length: 13 amino acids. Trimming left V 5 bases short and J 1 base short, with 9 bases between. Germline V gene data show CDR1 as SGHRS and CDR2 as YFSETQ. The CDR3 here is CASRSIGNTEAFF. The DNA for the CDR3 is TGCGCCAGCAGATCTATCGGGAACACTGAAGCTTTCTTT.

The chain uses TRBV7-9 and TRBJ1-4, with 10 nucleotides matching TRBD1. V shed 5 bases, J shed 6 bases, and the junction held 9 bases outside the gene matches. This CDR3 has 16 residues. The germline V gene has CDR1 SEHNR and CDR2 FQNEAQ (reference sequence). Written as DNA, the CDR3 is TGTGCCAGCAGCCTCTATTCCGGGACAGGGGATGAAAAACTGTTTTTT. This encodes CASSLYSGTGDEKLFF. The whole variable domain, remainder taken from reference TRBV7-9 and TRBJ1-4, is DTGVSQNPRHKITKRGQNVTFRCDPISEHNRLYWYRQTLGQGPEFLTYFQNEAQLEKSRLLSDRFSAERPKGSFSTLEIQRTEQGDSAMYLCASSLYSGTGDEKLFFGSGTQLSVL.

In this sample, this clone turned up a few times. V is TRBV21-1 and J is TRBJ2-7; TRBD1 is the table's D call and was not checked against the DNA. TRBV21-1 is a pseudogene locus. The CDR3 runs 15 residues. The CDR3: CASSNYARVIYEQYV. CDR3 sequence (DNA): TGTGCCAGCAGCAACTATGCCAGGGTAATCTACGAGCAGTACGTC.

This clone was found a few times. The chain carries TRBV5-1 and TRBJ1-1, with no clear D. Germline CDR1 and CDR2: SGHRS and YFSETQ. The CDR3 has 14 amino acids. Trimming removed 7 bases at V and 2 bases at J, with 15 bases between. CDR3 sequence (DNA): TGCGCCAGCGGCCTATACGGAGGAAACACTGAAGCTTTCTTT. This sequence encodes CASGLYGGNTEAFF.